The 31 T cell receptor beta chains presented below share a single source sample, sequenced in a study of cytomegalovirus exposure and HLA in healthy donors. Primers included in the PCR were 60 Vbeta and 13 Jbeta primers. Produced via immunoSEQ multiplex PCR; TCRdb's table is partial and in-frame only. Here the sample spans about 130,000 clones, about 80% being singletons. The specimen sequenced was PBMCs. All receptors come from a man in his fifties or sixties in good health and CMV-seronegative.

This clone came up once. CDR3 nucleotides: TGTGCCAGTAGTATGGACAGCCTGGAGAATGAAAAACTGTTTTTT. As protein: CASSMDSLENEKLFF. This chain joins TRBV19 and TRBJ1-4; a possible D gene is TRBD1 (6 bases). Looked up from germline, CDR1 is LNHDA and CDR2 is SQIVND (reference sequence). The CDR3 runs to 15 residues. V shed 3 bases and J shed 5 bases, with 13 bases lying between them.

CDR3 region: CASSLTPGQSAEQYF. The DNA of the CDR3 is TGTGCCAGCAGCTTAACGCCGGGACAGTCGGCCGAGCAGTACTTC. This sequence joins TRBV7-3 and TRBJ2-7; 7 bases line up with TRBD1. The germline gives CDR1 SGHTA, CDR2 FQGTGA. This CDR3 spans 15 amino acids. With V trimmed by 0 bases and J by 6 bases, 8 bases remained unmatched.

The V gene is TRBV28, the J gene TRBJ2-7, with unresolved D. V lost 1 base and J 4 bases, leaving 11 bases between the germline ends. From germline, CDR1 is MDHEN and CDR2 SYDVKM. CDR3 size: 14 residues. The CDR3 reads CASSLYPGGYEQYF. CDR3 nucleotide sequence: TGTGCCAGCAGTTTATACCCGGGTGGGTACGAGCAGTACTTC.

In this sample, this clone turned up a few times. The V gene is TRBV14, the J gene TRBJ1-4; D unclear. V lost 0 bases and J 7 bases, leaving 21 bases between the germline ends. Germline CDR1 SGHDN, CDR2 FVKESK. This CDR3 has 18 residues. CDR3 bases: TGTGCCAGCAGCCAAGAGAGAAGGGCCGGCGGGCTGAGTGAAAAACTGTTTTTT. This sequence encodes CASSQERRAGGLSEKLFF.

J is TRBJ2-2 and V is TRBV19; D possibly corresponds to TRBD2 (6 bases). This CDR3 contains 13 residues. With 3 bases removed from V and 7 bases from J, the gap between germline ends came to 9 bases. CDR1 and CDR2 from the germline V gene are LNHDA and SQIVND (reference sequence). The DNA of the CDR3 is TGTGCCAGTAGTATTATCGGGGGCGGGGAGCTGTTTTTT. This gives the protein CASSIIGGGELFF.

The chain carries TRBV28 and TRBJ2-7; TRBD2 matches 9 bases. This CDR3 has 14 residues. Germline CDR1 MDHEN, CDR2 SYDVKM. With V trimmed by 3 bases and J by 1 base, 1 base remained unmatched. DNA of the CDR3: TGTGCCAGCAGTTTGGCGGGGGGGTCCTACGAGCAGTACTTC. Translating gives CASSLAGGSYEQYF.

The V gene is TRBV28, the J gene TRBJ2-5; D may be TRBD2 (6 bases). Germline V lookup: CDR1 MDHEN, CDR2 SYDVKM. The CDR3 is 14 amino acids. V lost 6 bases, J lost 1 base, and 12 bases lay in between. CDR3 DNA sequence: TGTGCCAGCAGGTTTGGGGGGACCCAAGAGACCCAGTACTTC. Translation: CASRFGGTQETQYF. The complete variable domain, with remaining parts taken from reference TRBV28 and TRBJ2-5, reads DVKVTQSSRYLVKRTGEKVFLECVQDMDHENMFWYRQDPGLGLRLIYFSYDVKMKEKGDIPEGYSVSREKKERFSLILESASTNQTSMYLCASRFGGTQETQYFGPGTRLLVL.

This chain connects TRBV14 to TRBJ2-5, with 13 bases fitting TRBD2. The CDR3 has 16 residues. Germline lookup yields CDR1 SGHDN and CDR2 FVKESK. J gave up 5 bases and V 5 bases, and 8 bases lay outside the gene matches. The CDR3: CASSGGLAGAGETQYF. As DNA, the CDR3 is TGTGCCAGCAGCGGCGGACTAGCGGGAGCGGGGGAGACCCAGTACTTC. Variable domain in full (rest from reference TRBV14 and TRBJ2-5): EAGVTQFPSHSVIEKGQTVTLRCDPISGHDNLYWYRRVMGKEIKFLLHFVKESKQDESGMPNNRFLAERTGGTYSTLKVQPAELEDSGVYFCASSGGLAGAGETQYFGPGTRLLVL.

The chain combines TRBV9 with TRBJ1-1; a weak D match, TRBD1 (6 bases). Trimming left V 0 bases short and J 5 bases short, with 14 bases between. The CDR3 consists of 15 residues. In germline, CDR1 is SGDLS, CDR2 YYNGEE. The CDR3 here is CASSVGGGHGTEAFF. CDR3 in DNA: TGTGCCAGCAGCGTAGGGGGGGGCCACGGGACTGAAGCTTTCTTT. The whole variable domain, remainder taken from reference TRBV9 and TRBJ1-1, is DSGVTQTPKHLITATGQRVTLRCSPRSGDLSVYWYQQSLDQGLQFLIQYYNGEERAKGNILERFSAQQFPDLHSELNLSSLELGDSALYFCASSVGGGHGTEAFFGQGTRLTVV.

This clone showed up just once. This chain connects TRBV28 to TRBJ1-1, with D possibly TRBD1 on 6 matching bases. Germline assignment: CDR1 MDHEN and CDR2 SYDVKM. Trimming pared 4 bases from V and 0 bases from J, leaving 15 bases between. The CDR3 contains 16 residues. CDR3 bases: TGTGCCAGCAGTTCCGCAGGGAGGGGGGTGAACACTGAAGCTTTCTTT. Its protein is CASSSAGRGVNTEAFF.

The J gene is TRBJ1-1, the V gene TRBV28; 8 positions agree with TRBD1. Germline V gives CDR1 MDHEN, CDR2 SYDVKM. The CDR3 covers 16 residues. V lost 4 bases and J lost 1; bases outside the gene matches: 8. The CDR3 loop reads CASSSAGGAKNTEAFF. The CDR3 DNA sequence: TGTGCCAGCAGTTCGGCAGGGGGCGCAAAGAACACTGAAGCTTTCTTT.

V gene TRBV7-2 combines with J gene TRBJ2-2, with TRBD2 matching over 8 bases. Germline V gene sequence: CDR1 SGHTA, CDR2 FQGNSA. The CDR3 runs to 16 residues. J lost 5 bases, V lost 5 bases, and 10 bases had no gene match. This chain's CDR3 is CASSTPGLAGTGELFF. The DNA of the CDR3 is TGTGCCAGCAGCACCCCTGGGCTAGCGGGTACCGGGGAGCTGTTTTTT.

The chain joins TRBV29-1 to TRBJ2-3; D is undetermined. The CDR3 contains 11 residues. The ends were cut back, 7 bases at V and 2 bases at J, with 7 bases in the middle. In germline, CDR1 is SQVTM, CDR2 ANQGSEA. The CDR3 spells CSGDNTDTQYF. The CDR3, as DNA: TGCAGCGGTGACAACACAGATACGCAGTATTTT.

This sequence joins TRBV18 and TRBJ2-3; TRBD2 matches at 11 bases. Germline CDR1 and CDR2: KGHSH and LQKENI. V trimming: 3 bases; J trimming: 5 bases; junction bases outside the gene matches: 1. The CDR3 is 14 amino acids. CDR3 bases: TGTGCCAGCTCACCTGGACTAGCGGGAGATACGCAGTATTTT. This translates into CASSPGLAGDTQYF.

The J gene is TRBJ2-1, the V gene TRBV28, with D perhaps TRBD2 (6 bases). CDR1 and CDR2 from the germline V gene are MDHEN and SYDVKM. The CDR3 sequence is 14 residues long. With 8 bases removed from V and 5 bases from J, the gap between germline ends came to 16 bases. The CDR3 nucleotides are TGTGCCAGCGGGCGGGACCCGGCCAACAATGAGCAGTTCTTC. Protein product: CASGRDPANNEQFF.

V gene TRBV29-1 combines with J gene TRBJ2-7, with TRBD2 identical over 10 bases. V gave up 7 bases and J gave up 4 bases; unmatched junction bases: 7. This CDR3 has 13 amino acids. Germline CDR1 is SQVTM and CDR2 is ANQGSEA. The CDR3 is CSAVLAGKYEQYF. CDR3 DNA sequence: TGCAGCGCCGTACTAGCGGGAAAGTACGAGCAGTACTTC.

CDR3 DNA sequence: TGCGCCAGCAGTGTAGGGGGCTCTGGCTACACCTTC. This sequence encodes CASSVGGSGYTF. The chain carries TRBV10-2 and TRBJ1-2; 7 positions agree with TRBD1. The CDR3 covers 12 residues. The germline V gene has CDR1 WSHSY and CDR2 SAAADI. The trim removed 4 bases at V and 7 bases at J, leaving 3 bases unmatched.

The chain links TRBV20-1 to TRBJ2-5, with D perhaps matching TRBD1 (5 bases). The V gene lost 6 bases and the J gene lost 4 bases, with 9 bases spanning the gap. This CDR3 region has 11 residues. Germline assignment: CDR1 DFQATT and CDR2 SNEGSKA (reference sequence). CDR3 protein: CSASDRETQYF. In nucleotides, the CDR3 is TGCAGTGCGTCCGACAGAGAGACCCAGTACTTC.

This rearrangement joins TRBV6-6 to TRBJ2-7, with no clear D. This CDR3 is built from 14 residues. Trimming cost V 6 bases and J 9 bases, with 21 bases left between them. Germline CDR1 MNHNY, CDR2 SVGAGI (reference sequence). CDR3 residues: CASSPLETTSRQYF. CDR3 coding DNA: TGTGCCAGCAGCCCCCTAGAAACTACGTCGCGGCAGTACTTC.

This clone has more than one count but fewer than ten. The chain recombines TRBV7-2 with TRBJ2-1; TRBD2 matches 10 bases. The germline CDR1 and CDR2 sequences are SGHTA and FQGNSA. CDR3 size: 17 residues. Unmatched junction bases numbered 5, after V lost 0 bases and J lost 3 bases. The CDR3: CASSLAKAGGRYNEQFF. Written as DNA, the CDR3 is TGTGCCAGCAGCTTAGCCAAAGCGGGAGGGCGCTACAATGAGCAGTTCTTC. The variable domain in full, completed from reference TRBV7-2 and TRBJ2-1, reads GAGVSQSPSNKVTEKGKDVELRCDPISGHTALYWYRQSLGQGLEFLIYFQGNSAPDKSGLPSDRFSAERTGGSVSTLTIQRTQQEDSAVYLCASSLAKAGGRYNEQFFGPGTRLTVL.

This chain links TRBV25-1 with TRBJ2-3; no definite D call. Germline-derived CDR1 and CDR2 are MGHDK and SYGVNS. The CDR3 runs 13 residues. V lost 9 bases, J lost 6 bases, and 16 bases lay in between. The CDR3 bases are TGTGCCAGTACCCTTAGTTGTTTCGATACGCAGTATTTT. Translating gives CASTLSCFDTQYF. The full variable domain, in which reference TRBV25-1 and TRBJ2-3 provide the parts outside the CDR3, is EADIYQTPRYLVIGTGKKITLECSQTMGHDKMYWYQQDPGMELHLIHYSYGVNSTEKGDLSSESTVSRIRTEHFPLTLESARPSHTSQYLCASTLSCFDTQYFGPGTRLTVL.

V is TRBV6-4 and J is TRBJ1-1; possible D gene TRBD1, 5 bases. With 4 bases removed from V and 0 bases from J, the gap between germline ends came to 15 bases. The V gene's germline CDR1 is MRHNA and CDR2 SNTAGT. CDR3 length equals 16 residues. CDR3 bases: TGTGCCAGCAGTGTCAGGGCTGGCGGCTTGAACACTGAAGCTTTCTTT. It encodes CASSVRAGGLNTEAFF.

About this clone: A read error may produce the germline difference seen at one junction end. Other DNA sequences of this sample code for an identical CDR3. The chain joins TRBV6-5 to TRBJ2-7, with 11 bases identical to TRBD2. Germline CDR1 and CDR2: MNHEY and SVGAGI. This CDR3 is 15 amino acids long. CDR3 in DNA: TGCGCCAGCAGTCCCTGGACTAGCGGGTCCTACGAGCAGTACTTC. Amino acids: CASSPWTSGSYEQYF.

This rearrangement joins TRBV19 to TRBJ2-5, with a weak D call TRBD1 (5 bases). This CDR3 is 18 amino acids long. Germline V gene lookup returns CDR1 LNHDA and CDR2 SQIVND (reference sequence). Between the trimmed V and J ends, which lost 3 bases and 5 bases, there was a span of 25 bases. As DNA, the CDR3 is TGTGCCAGTAGTATTACGGACACGCCCGGAGTGGGTATGGAGACCCAGTACTTC. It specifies CASSITDTPGVGMETQYF.

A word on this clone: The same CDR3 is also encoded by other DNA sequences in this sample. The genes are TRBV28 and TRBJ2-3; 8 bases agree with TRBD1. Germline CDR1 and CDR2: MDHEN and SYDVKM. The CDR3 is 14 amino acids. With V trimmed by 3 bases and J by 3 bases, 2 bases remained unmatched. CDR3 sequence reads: CASSFRGRTDTQYF. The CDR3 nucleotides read TGTGCCAGCAGTTTCAGGGGGCGGACAGATACGCAGTATTTT.

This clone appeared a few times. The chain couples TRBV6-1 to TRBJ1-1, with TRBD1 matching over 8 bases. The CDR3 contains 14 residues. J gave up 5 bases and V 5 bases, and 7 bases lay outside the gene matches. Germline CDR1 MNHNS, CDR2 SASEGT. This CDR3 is CASSTLNRGTEAFF. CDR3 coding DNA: TGTGCCAGCAGTACCCTAAACAGGGGGACTGAAGCTTTCTTT.

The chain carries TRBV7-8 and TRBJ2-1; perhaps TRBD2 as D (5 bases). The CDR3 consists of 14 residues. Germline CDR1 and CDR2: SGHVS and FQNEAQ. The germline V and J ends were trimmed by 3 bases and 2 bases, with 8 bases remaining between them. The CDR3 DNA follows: TGTGCCAGCAGCTTTCGGGATACCTACAATGAGCAGTTCTTC. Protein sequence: CASSFRDTYNEQFF.

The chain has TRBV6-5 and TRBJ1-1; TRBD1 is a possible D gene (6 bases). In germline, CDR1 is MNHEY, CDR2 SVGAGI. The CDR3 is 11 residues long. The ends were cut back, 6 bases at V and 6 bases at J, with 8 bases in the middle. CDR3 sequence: CASRGGPEAFF. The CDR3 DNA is TGTGCCAGCAGGGGGGGGCCTGAAGCTTTCTTT.

Here the CDR3 DNA reads TGTGCCACCAGCGGGGGAGGCGGTAATCAGCCCCAGCATTTT. Translation: CATSGGGGNQPQHF. This rearrangement joins TRBV15 to TRBJ1-5; maybe TRBD1 (5 bases). The V and J ends lost 5 bases and 4 bases respectively, with 12 bases between them. Germline CDR1 LNHNV, CDR2 YYDKDF (reference sequence). The CDR3 has 14 residues.

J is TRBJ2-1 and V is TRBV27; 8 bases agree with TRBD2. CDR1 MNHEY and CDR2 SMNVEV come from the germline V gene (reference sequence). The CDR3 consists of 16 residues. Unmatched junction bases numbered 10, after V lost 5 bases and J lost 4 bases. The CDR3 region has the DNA TGTGCCAGCAGTGTACGAGCGGGAGAAGCGTACAATGAGCAGTTCTTC. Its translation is CASSVRAGEAYNEQFF.

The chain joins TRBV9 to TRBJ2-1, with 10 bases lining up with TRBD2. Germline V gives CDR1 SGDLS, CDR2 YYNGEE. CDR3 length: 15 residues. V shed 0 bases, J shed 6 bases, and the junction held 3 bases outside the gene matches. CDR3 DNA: TGTGCCAGCAGCGTAGGTACTAGCGGGATCAATGAGCAGTTCTTC. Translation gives CASSVGTSGINEQFF.